The 3 T cell receptor beta chains below were found in one sample sequenced in a study of blood T cell repertoires in COVID-19. Sequencing used immunoSEQ multiplex PCR; TCRdb keeps in-frame clones, though not all of them. The table includes tens of thousands of clones, 80% to 90% detected once. The sequenced sample consisted of peripheral blood. Receptors originate from a woman aged 55-70 years with acute or convalescent COVID-19.

The chain carries TRBV18 and TRBJ1-1; 8 bases line up with TRBD1. The V gene's germline CDR1 is KGHSH and CDR2 LQKENI. V gave up 8 bases and J gave up 10 bases; unmatched junction bases: 12. The CDR3 is 13 residues long. The CDR3 DNA sequence: TGTGCCAGCAAGACGGACAGGGCTGGGGTAGCTTTCTTT. Residues: CASKTDRAGVAFF.

This chain links TRBV6-5 with TRBJ2-2; tentatively, D is TRBD1 (5 bases). Trimming shortened V by 5 bases and J by 4 bases, and 11 bases separated the two germline ends. This CDR3 region has 14 residues. Germline V lookup: CDR1 MNHEY, CDR2 SVGAGI. The CDR3 nucleotides are TGTGCCAGCAGTCCGAAAAGGGGCACCGGGGAGCTGTTTTTT. This translates into CASSPKRGTGELFF.

The CDR3 protein is CASSFTNTGGTGELFF. The CDR3 DNA reads TGTGCCAGCAGCTTCACAAACACAGGGGGCACCGGGGAGCTGTTTTTT. This chain uses TRBV7-9 with TRBJ2-2, with 8 nucleotides matching TRBD1. Per germline, CDR1 SEHNR and CDR2 FQNEAQ (reference sequence). Trimming cost V 3 bases and J 4 bases; bases outside gene matches: 7. This CDR3 spans 16 amino acids.